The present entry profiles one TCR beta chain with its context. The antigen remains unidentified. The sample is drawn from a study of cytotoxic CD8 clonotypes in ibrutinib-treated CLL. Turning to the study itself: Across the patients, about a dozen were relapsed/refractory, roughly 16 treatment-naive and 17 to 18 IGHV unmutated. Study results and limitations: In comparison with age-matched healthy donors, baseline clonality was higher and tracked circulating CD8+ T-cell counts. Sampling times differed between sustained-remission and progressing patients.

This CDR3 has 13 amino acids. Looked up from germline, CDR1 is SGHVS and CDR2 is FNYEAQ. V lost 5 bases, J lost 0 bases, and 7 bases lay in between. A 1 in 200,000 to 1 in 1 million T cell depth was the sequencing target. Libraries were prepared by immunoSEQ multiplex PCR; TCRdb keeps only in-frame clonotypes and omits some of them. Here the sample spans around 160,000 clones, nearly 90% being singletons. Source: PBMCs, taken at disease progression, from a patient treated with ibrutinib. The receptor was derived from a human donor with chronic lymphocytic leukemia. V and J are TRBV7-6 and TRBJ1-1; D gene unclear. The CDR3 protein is CASSPQMNTEAFF. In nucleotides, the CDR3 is TGTGCCAGCAGCCCACAAATGAACACTGAAGCTTTCTTT.